Shown below are 13 T cell receptor beta chains from a single sample sequenced in a study of T cells in Graves' hyperthyroidism and ophthalmopathy. Regions amplified from RNA transcripts were the TCR beta CDR3 regions. During a first-round RT-PCR of the TCR CDR3, the HTBI primer set was used. One entry per CDR3 protein, called by TCRdb with MiXCR from the multiplex PCR reads. The table has roughly 250,000 distinct CDR3 sequences, around 22% seen once. The sequencing sample was made of blood. The source of these receptors is a man aged 25-45 years with Graves' ophthalmopathy.

The CDR3 DNA is TGTGCCAGCACCGGACAGAGCAATCAGCCCCAGCATTTT. The encoded protein is CASTGQSNQPQHF. The genes are TRBV6-1 and TRBJ1-5; D is perhaps TRBD1 (6 bases). Germline V lookup: CDR1 MNHNS, CDR2 SASEGT. The CDR3 spans 13 residues. V was clipped by 7 bases and J by 1 base, with 8 bases between them.

In this sample, this clonotype turned up a few times. The rearrangement joins TRBV24-1 to TRBJ1-3, with D maybe TRBD1 (5 bases). Per the germline V gene, CDR1 is KGHDR and CDR2 is SFDVKD. V was trimmed by 3 bases and J by 9 bases, leaving 14 bases between them. The CDR3 is 14 amino acids. CDR3 DNA: TGTGCCACCAGTGATACAGGTTTTGGGGCCACCATATATTTT. Amino acids: CATSDTGFGATIYF.

This clonotype was found a few times. This may be a read error: a much more frequent sequence differs by one nucleotide. The chain couples TRBV2 to TRBJ2-1, with 9 bases identical to TRBD1. This CDR3 region has 15 residues. Germline-derived CDR1 and CDR2 are SNHLY and FYNNEI. The CDR3 loop reads CASSADRGSCNEQFF. The DNA of the CDR3 is TGTGCCAGCAGTGCGGACAGGGGATCCTGCAATGAGCAGTTCTTC.

Only a few counts were recorded for this clonotype. The chain couples TRBV7-3 to TRBJ2-3; D call uncertain. V was pared by 2 bases and J by 5 bases, with 8 bases between. CDR3 size: 13 residues. Germline CDR1 SGHTA, CDR2 FQGTGA. The CDR3 here is CASSLGYKDTQYF. CDR3 nucleotides: TGTGCCAGCAGCTTAGGATACAAAGATACGCAGTATTTT. The full variable domain, in which reference TRBV7-3 and TRBJ2-3 provide the parts outside the CDR3, is GAGVSQTPSNKVTEKGKYVELRCDPISGHTALYWYRQSLGQGPEFLIYFQGTGAADDSGLPNDRFFAVRPEGSVSTLKIQRTERGDSAVYLCASSLGYKDTQYFGPGTRLTVL.

This clonotype was seen only a few times. The J gene is TRBJ2-3, the V gene TRBV10-3; D may be TRBD1 (6 bases). Trimming removed 4 bases at V and 0 bases at J, with 8 bases between. The CDR3 is 14 residues long. Per germline, CDR1 ENHRY and CDR2 SYGVKD. The CDR3 DNA reads TGTGCCATCAGTGTGGACAGTAGCACAGATACGCAGTATTTT. Protein: CAISVDSSTDTQYF.

The chain couples TRBV4-2 to TRBJ2-5; D is uncertain. The CDR3 contains 13 residues. Germline V gene lookup returns CDR1 LGHNA and CDR2 YNFKEQ. Trimming removed 1 base from V and 4 bases from J, with 7 bases in between. Here the CDR3 DNA reads TGTGCCAGCAGCCAAGGGGAATTAGAGACCCAGTACTTC. Residues: CASSQGELETQYF.

This clonotype was observed a handful of times. The rearrangement uses TRBV12-5 and TRBJ1-1, with TRBD1 identical over 7 bases. The germline V gene encodes CDR1 LGHNT and CDR2 FRNRAP. V was pared by 5 bases and J by 3 bases, with 9 bases of the junction left unmatched. The CDR3 covers 15 residues. The CDR3 DNA reads TGTGCTAGTGGTCACCGACAGGGCGACTACACTGAAGCTTTCTTT. Amino acid sequence: CASGHRQGDYTEAFF.

This clonotype came up a few times. The chain carries TRBV12-3 or TRBV12-4 and TRBJ2-1, with D uncertain. V was cut by 2 bases and J by 9 bases, with 8 bases left in between. The CDR3 length is 12 residues. The CDR3 spells CASSLMVGEQFF. The CDR3 region has the DNA TGTGCCAGCAGTTTAATGGTCGGTGAGCAGTTCTTC.

V is TRBV7-3 and J is TRBJ2-1; 14 bases agree with TRBD2. CDR1 is SGHTA and CDR2 is FQGTGA in the germline V gene. After removal of 2 bases from V and 10 bases from J, the junction contained 4 bases not matched to a gene. The CDR3 contains 15 residues. DNA for the CDR3: TGTGCCAGCAGCTTAGGGACTAGCGGGAGAGGGGAGCAGTTCTTC. Its translation is CASSLGTSGRGEQFF.

This clonotype was counted between two and nine times. The chain employs TRBV30 and TRBJ1-3; no firm D call. Germline CDR1 reads GTSNPN; CDR2 reads SVGIG (reference sequence). The CDR3 is 14 residues long. V was pared by 4 bases and J by 0 bases, with 10 bases between. The CDR3 loop reads CAWNSANSGNTIYF. The CDR3 DNA reads TGTGCCTGGAATTCGGCAAACTCTGGAAACACCATATATTTT.

The sample holds many counts of this clonotype. Here the CDR3 DNA reads TGTGCCAGCAGCTCGGGACTAGCGGGAGGGTGGGAGCAGTACTTC. Translating it yields CASSSGLAGGWEQYF. The chain uses TRBV7-2 and TRBJ2-7; 16 bases match TRBD2. There are 15 residues in the CDR3. The V segment lost 4 bases and the J segment 7 bases; nucleotides outside the gene matches: 4. CDR1 SGHTA and CDR2 FQGNSA come from the germline V gene.

This clonotype was observed a handful of times. The CDR3 DNA sequence: TGCGCCAGCAGCCCCTCGGAAACCCTTAGCAATCAGCCCCAGCATTTT. This encodes CASSPSETLSNQPQHF. J is TRBJ1-5 and V is TRBV4-1; D not certain. The V gene's germline CDR1 is MGHRA and CDR2 YSYEKL. The CDR3 covers 16 residues. Trimming removed 4 bases from V and 0 bases from J, with 13 bases in between.

This clonotype appeared a few times. This sequence joins TRBV19 and TRBJ1-5; D uncertain. Germline loops: CDR1 LNHDA, CDR2 SQIVND (reference sequence). Trimming removed 5 bases from V and 1 base from J, with 9 bases in between. This CDR3 region has 14 residues. CDR3 in amino acids: CASSERRSNQPQHF. CDR3 nucleotides: TGTGCCAGTAGTGAGAGACGCAGCAATCAGCCCCAGCATTTT.